The clone carrying this TCR beta chain was seen only a few times. The target antigen is unknown. The data originate from a study of CD8+CD57+ T cells in acquired aplastic anemia. Study summary: The study obtained an average of around 2.9 ug of DNA from sorted CD4+ and CD8+ cells. Study-wide results and caveats: Patients and controls had in common fewer than 30 CD8+ CDR3 sequences.

Genomic DNA constituted the template upon which TCR beta VDJ and CDR3 profiling was performed. In TCRdb, the reads were re-called with MiXCR into one record per CDR3 protein. Of 250,000 to 350,000 distinct CDR3 sequences listed, about 56% are singletons. V lost 4 bases to trimming and J lost 6 bases, with 7 bases between them. Germline V lookup: CDR1 SGHVS, CDR2 FQNEAQ. The CDR3 contains 12 residues. V usage is TRBV7-8 and J usage is TRBJ2-1; D gene ambiguous. The material sequenced was sorted CD4+, CD8+, or CD8+CD57+ T cells (not recorded which) from PBMCs. This TCR came from a human donor with severe aplastic anemia or a healthy control (not recorded which). The CDR3 DNA reads TGTGCCAGCAGCTGGGTAGGCAATGAGCAGTTCTTC. Translation gives CASSWVGNEQFF.